In its sample, the clone carrying this T cell receptor (beta chain) was seen a few times. The antigen is not known. V was cut by 7 bases and J by 0 bases, with 10 bases left in between. This CDR3 has 15 amino acids. CDR1 MNHNS and CDR2 SASEGT come from the germline V gene. This sample was taken from a study of identical twins. Findings and caveats of the study: Abundant beta clonotypes from cord blood had fewer insertions, unlike memory repertoires, which showed none.

One entry per CDR3 protein, called by TCRdb with MiXCR from the 5' RACE reads. Of about 900,000 distinct CDR3 sequences listed, roughly 12% are singletons. These sequences were also reported in another study, on yellow fever vaccine responses in identical twins.

What was sequenced was PBMCs. The receptor was derived from a young woman in good health. The gene calls are TRBV6-1 and TRBJ2-6; unclear D gene. DNA of the CDR3: TGTGCCAGCACCCAAGGTAGCTCTGGGGCCAACGTCCTGACTTTC. Its protein product is CASTQGSSGANVLTF.